This TCR beta chain originates from a study of blood T cell repertoires in COVID-19. The wider study: In each case, the material was cDNA or gDNA derived from T cells, B-cell-depleted T cells, or PBMCs.

In the study's own analysis: Nucleated cell counts were estimated from reference gene primer amplification. Profiled with immunoSEQ multiplex PCR; TCRdb holds only in-frame clones, not every one. V and J calls and clone size are those listed in that table; D and trimming were worked out from the DNA. This table has roughly 250,000 clones, roughly 88% appearing once. This CDR3 spans 15 amino acids. CDR1 is SGHDT, CDR2 YYEEEE, per germline. V shed 2 bases and J 6 bases; nucleotides not matched to a gene: 8. V usage is TRBV5-6 and J usage is TRBJ2-7, with 10 bases lining up with TRBD2. The sample comprised peripheral blood. The origin of this receptor is a human donor with COVID-19, enrolled during active disease. The donor label of this sample is uncertain. CDR3 DNA: TGTGCCAGCAGCTTAGGGCTAGCGGGAGATGTCGAGCAGTACTTC. Translation gives CASSLGLAGDVEQYF. Full variable domain (missing parts from reference TRBV5-6 and TRBJ2-7): DAGVTQSPTHLIKTRGQQVTLRCSPKSGHDTVSWYQQALGQGPQFIFQYYEEEERQRGNFPDRFSGHQFPNYSSELNVNALLLGDSALYLCASSLGLAGDVEQYFGPGTRLTVT.